The 28 T cell receptor beta chains reported below all come from one sample, sequenced in a study of patients and donors after allogeneic stem cell transplantation. MiXCR, run by TCRdb on the RT-PCR reads, gives a single entry per CDR3 protein. The sample yields hundreds of thousands of distinct CDR3 sequences, more than 15% seen once. The sequencing sample was made of blood, either unsorted or a sorted T cell fraction (not recorded which). These TCRs come from a human donor who was either an allogeneic HSCT recipient or a stem cell or donor lymphocyte infusion donor (not recorded which). It is not recorded whose cells these are; they may come from a transplant donor.

This clonotype was observed at least ten times. The chain recombines TRBV5-1 with TRBJ1-5; a possible D gene is TRBD1 (6 bases). Germline V CDR1 and CDR2: SGHRS, YFSETQ. The CDR3 is made up of 14 amino acids. V was clipped by 4 bases and J by 3 bases, with 11 bases between them. The DNA of the CDR3 is TGCGCCAGCAGCGTGGGACACTCCAATCAGCCCCAGCATTTT. Translating gives CASSVGHSNQPQHF.

The rearrangement links TRBV5-1 to TRBJ1-2, with D unresolved. This CDR3 is built from 15 residues. Deletions cut 0 bases from V and 0 bases from J, with 9 bases between. Germline loops: CDR1 SGHRS, CDR2 YFSETQ. CDR3 region: CASSLVVGANYGYTF. The CDR3, as DNA: TGCGCCAGCAGCTTGGTTGTCGGAGCTAACTATGGCTACACCTTC.

CDR3 in amino acids: CASSFFILYEQYF. As DNA, the CDR3 is TGTGCCAGCAGCTTTTTTATTCTCTACGAGCAGTACTTC. The V and J genes are TRBV11-2 and TRBJ2-7; D remains ambiguous. The CDR3 is made up of 13 amino acids. Trimming cost V 3 bases and J 3 bases, with 9 bases left between them. Germline assignment: CDR1 SGHAT and CDR2 FQNNGV.

The chain uses TRBV10-3 and TRBJ2-5; 7 nucleotides line up with TRBD1. V dropped 2 bases and J dropped 6; count of bases not matched to a gene: 6. This CDR3 comprises 14 residues. The germline V gene encodes CDR1 ENHRY and CDR2 SYGVKD. In DNA form, the CDR3 reads TGTGCCATCAGTGAGCCGAGGGGGCAAAAGACCCAGTACTTC. Translated: CAISEPRGQKTQYF.

This clonotype was seen only a few times. CDR3 loop: CASSVTGTGTYNEQFF. As DNA, the CDR3 is TGTGCCAGCAGCGTAACCGGGACAGGGACCTACAATGAGCAGTTCTTC. The rearrangement joins TRBV9 to TRBJ2-1, with TRBD1 identical over 9 bases. The CDR3 loop spans 16 amino acids. The germline CDR1 and CDR2 sequences are SGDLS and YYNGEE. The junction had 4 bases not matched to a gene; V was cut back by 1 base and J by 2 bases. The full variable domain, in which reference TRBV9 and TRBJ2-1 provide the parts outside the CDR3, is DSGVTQTPKHLITATGQRVTLRCSPRSGDLSVYWYQQSLDQGLQFLIQYYNGEERAKGNILERFSAQQFPDLHSELNLSSLELGDSALYFCASSVTGTGTYNEQFFGPGTRLTVL.

This clonotype was recorded at least ten times. This chain links TRBV7-9 with TRBJ2-7; D is ambiguous. Germline V gene data show CDR1 as SEHNR and CDR2 as FQNEAQ (reference sequence). The V end was cut by 4 bases, the J end by 0 bases, with 7 bases between. The CDR3 runs 13 residues. The CDR3 reads CASSSDLSYEQYF. The DNA of the CDR3 is TGTGCCAGCAGCTCGGATCTCTCCTACGAGCAGTACTTC.

This chain links TRBV12-3 or TRBV12-4 with TRBJ2-5; the D gene is possibly TRBD1 (6 bases). Trimming cost V 6 bases and J 6 bases, with 11 bases left between them. The CDR3 has 12 residues. Written as DNA, the CDR3 is TGTGCCAGCAGAAACAGGGTAAAGACCCAGTACTTC. Translating gives CASRNRVKTQYF.

This chain connects TRBV20-1 to TRBJ1-2; D remains unclear. The V and J ends lost 4 bases and 2 bases respectively, with 8 bases between them. This CDR3 is 12 amino acids long. CDR1 and CDR2 from the germline V gene are DFQATT and SNEGSKA (reference sequence). CDR3 in amino acids: CSATHTNYGYTF. The CDR3 DNA reads as TGCAGTGCTACCCACACCAACTATGGCTACACCTTC.

V is TRBV5-6 and J is TRBJ2-1; TRBD1 aligns across 7 bases. From germline, CDR1 is SGHDT and CDR2 YYEEEE. The CDR3 extends over 12 amino acids. V dropped 6 bases and J dropped 12; count of bases not matched to a gene: 9. CDR3 region: CASNDRVLAQFF. DNA for the CDR3: TGTGCCAGCAACGACAGGGTGTTAGCGCAGTTCTTC.

The chain carries TRBV4-3 and TRBJ1-1, with a tentative D call TRBD1 (6 bases). The CDR3 is 15 residues long. Germline CDR1 is LGHNA and CDR2 is YSLEER. V was pared by 4 bases and J by 4 bases, with 16 bases between. The CDR3 nucleotides are TGCGCCAGCAGCCTAGGACAGAGGGGCAGCACTGAAGCTTTCTTT. Its protein product is CASSLGQRGSTEAFF.

As DNA, the CDR3 is TGCGCCAGCAGCTCCCATGAGGGATTCCAGGAAAAACTGTTTTTT. Its protein is CASSSHEGFQEKLFF. This rearrangement joins TRBV5-1 to TRBJ1-4; the D is unclear. CDR3 length equals 15 residues. Germline loops: CDR1 SGHRS, CDR2 YFSETQ. The germline V and J ends were trimmed by 3 bases and 8 bases, with 17 bases remaining between them.

CDR3 region: CASSSHLGAMDNEQYF. DNA for the CDR3: TGTGCCAGCAGCTCCCACCTGGGGGCCATGGACAACGAGCAGTACTTC. The chain carries TRBV7-2 and TRBJ2-7; a possible D gene is TRBD1 (6 bases). The CDR3 length is 16 residues. Germline CDR1 SGHTA, CDR2 FQGNSA. The germline V and J ends were trimmed by 4 bases and 5 bases, with 21 bases remaining between them.

The chain joins TRBV10-3 to TRBJ2-5, with D tentatively TRBD2 (5 bases). CDR1 and CDR2 from the germline V gene are ENHRY and SYGVKD. The CDR3 consists of 14 residues. The V gene lost 10 bases and the J gene lost 4 bases, with 19 bases spanning the gap. This CDR3 is CATGEIRHRETQYF. Written as DNA, the CDR3 is TGTGCCACTGGGGAGATAAGGCACAGAGAGACCCAGTACTTC.

The V gene is TRBV20-1, the J gene TRBJ2-7; D gene uncertain. This CDR3 comprises 13 residues. The V end lost 3 bases, the J end lost 0 bases, and 9 bases lay between the germline ends. Germline CDR1 reads DFQATT; CDR2 reads SNEGSKA (reference sequence). CDR3 region: CSASFLASYEQYF. CDR3 DNA sequence: TGCAGTGCTAGTTTCCTGGCCTCCTACGAGCAGTACTTC.

This clonotype has ten or more counts. The chain couples TRBV12-3 or TRBV12-4 to TRBJ2-1, with D perhaps TRBD2 (5 bases). V dropped 4 bases and J dropped 3 bases, with 7 bases sitting between them. The CDR3 loop spans 13 amino acids. As DNA, the CDR3 is TGTGCCAGCAGTTCCGGGGACTACAATGAGCAGTTCTTC. Protein product: CASSSGDYNEQFF.

V and J are TRBV19 and TRBJ2-7, with D maybe TRBD2 (6 bases). Germline assignment: CDR1 LNHDA and CDR2 SQIVND (reference sequence). This CDR3 has 15 amino acids. Deletions cut 3 bases from V and 0 bases from J, with 12 bases between. The CDR3 region has the DNA TGTGCCAGTAGTATTCTCCCGGGAGCCTCCTACGAGCAGTACTTC. Translating gives CASSILPGASYEQYF.

This clonotype was observed a few times. The chain employs TRBV11-2 and TRBJ2-3; tentatively, D is TRBD1 or TRBD2 (5 bases each). The V and J ends lost 3 bases and 8 bases respectively, with 15 bases between them. There are 14 residues in the CDR3. Germline lookup yields CDR1 SGHAT and CDR2 FQNNGV. The CDR3 loop is CASSLLGPRGTQYF. The CDR3 nucleotides read TGTGCCAGCAGCTTGCTGGGACCTCGGGGTACGCAGTATTTT.

There are a few counts of this clonotype. J is TRBJ1-1 and V is TRBV9, with 8 bases lining up with TRBD1. Germline CDR1 is SGDLS and CDR2 is YYNGEE. There are 15 residues in the CDR3. After removal of 4 bases from V and 5 bases from J, the junction contained 10 bases not matched to a gene. The CDR3 loop is CASSPHLDRATEAFF. CDR3 in DNA: TGTGCCAGCAGCCCCCACCTGGACAGGGCGACTGAAGCTTTCTTT. Full variable domain (rest looked up from reference TRBV9 and TRBJ1-1): DSGVTQTPKHLITATGQRVTLRCSPRSGDLSVYWYQQSLDQGLQFLIQYYNGEERAKGNILERFSAQQFPDLHSELNLSSLELGDSALYFCASSPHLDRATEAFFGQGTRLTVV.

In its sample, this clonotype was seen many times. For the CDR3, the DNA is TGCGCCAGCAGCCAAGGATTTGCTGGACAGGGGGCCTACGAGCAGTACTTC. Protein product: CASSQGFAGQGAYEQYF. The gene calls are TRBV4-1 and TRBJ2-7, with 10 nucleotides matching TRBD1. Germline CDR1 MGHRA, CDR2 YSYEKL. The CDR3 loop spans 17 amino acids. The junction had 8 bases not matched to a gene; V was cut back by 1 base and J by 2 bases.

This clonotype was seen more than once but under ten times. The gene calls are TRBV27 and TRBJ2-1; TRBD1 matches 11 bases. The ends lost 2 bases at V and 7 bases at J; junction bases unmatched: 7. Germline loops: CDR1 MNHEY, CDR2 SMNVEV (reference sequence). CDR3 length: 16 residues. The CDR3 loop reads CASSLNGGTGGNEQFF. In DNA form, the CDR3 reads TGTGCCAGCAGTTTAAATGGTGGGACAGGGGGGAATGAGCAGTTCTTC.

The chain is built from TRBV27 and TRBJ2-2; TRBD1 matches 7 bases. The CDR3 contains 16 residues. The V segment lost 4 bases and the J segment 0 bases; nucleotides outside the gene matches: 5. CDR1 is MNHEY, CDR2 SMNVEV, per germline (reference sequence). The CDR3 region has the DNA TGTGCCAGCAGTTATTACAGGGGTTCGAACACCGGGGAGCTGTTTTTT. It yields the protein CASSYYRGSNTGELFF.

In its sample, this clonotype was seen a few times. The V call is TRBV10-3, the J call TRBJ2-1; TRBD2 agrees at 12 bases. The CDR3 extends over 17 amino acids. V gave up 7 bases and J gave up 0 bases; unmatched junction bases: 7. Germline-derived CDR1 and CDR2 are ENHRY and SYGVKD. CDR3 region: CAIKRTSGMSSYNEQFF. The CDR3 DNA reads as TGTGCCATCAAAAGGACTAGCGGGATGAGCTCCTACAATGAGCAGTTCTTC.

This clonotype was observed a few times. The gene calls are TRBV18 and TRBJ2-7; 15 bases are shared with TRBD2. From germline, CDR1 is KGHSH and CDR2 LQKENI. V lost 3 bases to trimming and J lost 1 base; unmatched junction nucleotides: 4. This CDR3 is 17 amino acids long. The CDR3 sequence is CASSPGTSGGKSYEQYF. The CDR3, as DNA: TGTGCCAGCTCACCCGGGACTAGCGGGGGGAAGTCCTACGAGCAGTACTTC.

This chain uses TRBV5-1 with TRBJ2-1; 7 bases fit TRBD2. Looked up from germline, CDR1 is SGHRS and CDR2 is YFSETQ. Trimming removed 5 bases from V and 9 bases from J; junction bases left unmatched: 14. The CDR3 is made up of 15 amino acids. CDR3 DNA sequence: TGCGCCAGCAGTCTTGAGGGAGGGCCTGTGAGTGAGCAGTTCTTC. Amino acid sequence: CASSLEGGPVSEQFF. Full variable domain (missing parts from reference TRBV5-1 and TRBJ2-1): KAGVTQTPRYLIKTRGQQVTLSCSPISGHRSVSWYQQTPGQGLQFLFEYFSETQRNKGNFPGRFSGRQFSNSRSEMNVSTLELGDSALYLCASSLEGGPVSEQFFGPGTRLTVL.

There are a few counts of this clonotype. The chain carries TRBV12-3 or TRBV12-4 and TRBJ1-6; D possibly corresponds to TRBD1 (6 bases). The CDR3 spans 17 residues. V gave up 4 bases and J gave up 8 bases, with 21 bases separating them. CDR3 in amino acids: CASSSVPSPRGHSPLHF. The CDR3 region has the DNA TGTGCCAGCAGTTCGGTCCCTTCGCCCCGGGGGCATTCACCCCTCCACTTT.

The gene calls are TRBV12-3 or TRBV12-4 and TRBJ2-3; D is ambiguous. The V and J ends lost 3 bases and 8 bases respectively, with 9 bases between them. The CDR3 contains 12 residues. DNA of the CDR3: TGTGCCAGCAGTTTTGGGTCAAGTACGCAGTATTTT. Translated, it gives CASSFGSSTQYF.

This clonotype appeared many times. The V gene is TRBV12-3 or TRBV12-4, the J gene TRBJ1-1, with unresolved D. This CDR3 region has 13 residues. Trimming took 3 bases from V and 5 from J, leaving 10 bases between them. The chain's CDR3 is CASSFPPGTEAFF. CDR3 coding DNA: TGTGCCAGCAGTTTCCCGCCGGGGACTGAAGCTTTCTTT.

The rearrangement joins TRBV2 to TRBJ1-2; TRBD1 matches at 10 bases. CDR1 SNHLY and CDR2 FYNNEI come from the germline V gene. The CDR3 has 16 amino acids. The V and J ends lost 2 bases and 7 bases, in that order; junction bases with no gene match: 10. This CDR3 reads CASSERWTGGIAGYTF. The CDR3 DNA sequence: TGTGCCAGCAGTGAAAGGTGGACAGGGGGAATTGCTGGCTACACCTTC.